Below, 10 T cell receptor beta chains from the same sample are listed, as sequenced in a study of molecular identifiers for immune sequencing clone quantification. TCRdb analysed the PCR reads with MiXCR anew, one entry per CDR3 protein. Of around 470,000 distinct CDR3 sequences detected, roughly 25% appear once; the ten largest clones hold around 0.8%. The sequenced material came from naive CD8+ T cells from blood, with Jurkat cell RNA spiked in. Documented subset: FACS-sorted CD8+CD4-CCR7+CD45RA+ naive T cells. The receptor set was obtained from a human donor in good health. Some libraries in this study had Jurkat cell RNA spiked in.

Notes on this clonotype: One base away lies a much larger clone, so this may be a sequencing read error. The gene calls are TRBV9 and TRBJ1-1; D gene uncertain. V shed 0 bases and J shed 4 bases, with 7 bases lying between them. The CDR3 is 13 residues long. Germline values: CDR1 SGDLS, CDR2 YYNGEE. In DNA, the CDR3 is TGTGCCAGCAGCGTAGGACCTTTCACTGAAGCTTTCTTT. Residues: CASSVGPFTEAFF.

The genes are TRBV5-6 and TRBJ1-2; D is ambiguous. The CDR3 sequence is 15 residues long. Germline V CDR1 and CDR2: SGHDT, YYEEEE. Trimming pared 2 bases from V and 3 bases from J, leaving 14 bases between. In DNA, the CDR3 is TGTGCCAGCAGCTTCCTCCCTAGCCCTCACTATGGCTACACCTTC. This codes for CASSFLPSPHYGYTF. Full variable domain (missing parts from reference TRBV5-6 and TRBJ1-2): DAGVTQSPTHLIKTRGQQVTLRCSPKSGHDTVSWYQQALGQGPQFIFQYYEEEERQRGNFPDRFSGHQFPNYSSELNVNALLLGDSALYLCASSFLPSPHYGYTFGSGTRLTVV.

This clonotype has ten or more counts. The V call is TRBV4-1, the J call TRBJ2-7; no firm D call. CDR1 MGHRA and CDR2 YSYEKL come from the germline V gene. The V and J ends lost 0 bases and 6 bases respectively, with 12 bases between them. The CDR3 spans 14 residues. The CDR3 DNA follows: TGCGCCAGCAGCCAAGAGGGGTCAGGTGCCGAGCAGTACTTC. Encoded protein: CASSQEGSGAEQYF.

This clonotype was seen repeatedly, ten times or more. The DNA of the CDR3 is TGTGCCAGCGAAGACGTCAGCTCCTACAATGAGCAGTTCTTC. Its protein is CASEDVSSYNEQFF. The chain joins TRBV5-6 to TRBJ2-1, with D hard to call. The V end was cut by 7 bases, the J end by 0 bases, with 11 bases between. The V gene's germline CDR1 is SGHDT and CDR2 YYEEEE. CDR3 length: 14 residues.

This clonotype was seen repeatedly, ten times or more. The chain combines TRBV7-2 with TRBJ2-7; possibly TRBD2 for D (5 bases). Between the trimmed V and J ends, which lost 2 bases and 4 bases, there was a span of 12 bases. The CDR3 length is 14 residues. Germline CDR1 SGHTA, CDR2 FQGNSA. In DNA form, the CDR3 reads TGTGCCAGCAGCTTAAGGGAGTACCCGTACGAGCAGTACTTC. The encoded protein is CASSLREYPYEQYF.

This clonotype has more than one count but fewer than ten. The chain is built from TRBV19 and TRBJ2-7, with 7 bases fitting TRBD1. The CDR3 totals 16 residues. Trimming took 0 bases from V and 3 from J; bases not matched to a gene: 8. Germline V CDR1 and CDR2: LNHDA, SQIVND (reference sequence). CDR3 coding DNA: TGTGCCAGTAGTATAGATCAGGGGGTTCAGGTCTACGAGCAGTACTTC. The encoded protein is CASSIDQGVQVYEQYF.

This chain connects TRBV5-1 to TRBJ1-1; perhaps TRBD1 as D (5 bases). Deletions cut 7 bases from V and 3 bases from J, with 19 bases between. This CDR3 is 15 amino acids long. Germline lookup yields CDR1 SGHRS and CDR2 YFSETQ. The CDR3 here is CASGRASQVDTEAFF. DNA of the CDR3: TGCGCCAGCGGCAGGGCGTCGCAGGTAGACACTGAAGCTTTCTTT.

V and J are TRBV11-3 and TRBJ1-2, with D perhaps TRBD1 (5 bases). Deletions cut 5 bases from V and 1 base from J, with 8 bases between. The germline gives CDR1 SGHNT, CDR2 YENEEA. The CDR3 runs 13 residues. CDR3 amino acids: CASSQGDNYGYTF. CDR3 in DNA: TGTGCCAGCAGCCAAGGGGATAACTATGGCTACACCTTC.

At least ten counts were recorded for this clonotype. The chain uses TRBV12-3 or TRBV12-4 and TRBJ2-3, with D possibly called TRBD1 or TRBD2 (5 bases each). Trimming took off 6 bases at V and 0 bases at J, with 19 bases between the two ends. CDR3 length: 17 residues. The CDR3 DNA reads TGTGCCAGCAGCGAGAAAGAAGGGACGCCTAGCACAGATACGCAGTATTTT. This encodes CASSEKEGTPSTDTQYF.

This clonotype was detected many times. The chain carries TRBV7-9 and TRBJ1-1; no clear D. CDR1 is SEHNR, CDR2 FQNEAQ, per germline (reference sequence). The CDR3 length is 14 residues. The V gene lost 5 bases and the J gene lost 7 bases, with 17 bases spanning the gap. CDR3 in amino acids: CASSERTEAVEAFF. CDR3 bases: TGTGCCAGCAGCGAAAGGACGGAGGCGGTTGAAGCTTTCTTT.